Here is one TCR beta chain with its context. Its cognate antigen has yet to be identified. Base qualities are missing; no much larger clone stands one base away. The sample is drawn from a study of T cell changes during pregnancy in multiple sclerosis (dated by TCRdb to the late 2010s). About the full investigation: In women with multiple sclerosis, the researchers looked at how the T cell repertoire shifted as pregnancy progressed.

From the germline V gene, CDR1 is SGHDT and CDR2 is YYEEEE. The CDR3 spans 19 residues, from the cysteine through the phenylalanine. Only the CDR3 part of the read is kept: 57 bases, read in frame from the first base. V is pruned by 6 bases and J by 3 bases, leaving 16 bases of the junction without a gene match. The library was produced with the immunoSEQ multiplex PCR assay. TCRdb took this table from immuneACCESS and kept in-frame rearrangements with V and J called. Such tables lack part of the clones; where checked against another copy, unresolved V genes explain under half of the gap, and the rest is unexplained. This sample comprises 40,000 or so clones, approximately 92% of them detected only once. Around 1.2% of the sample belongs to the ten largest clones.

This material consisted of peripheral blood, taken before pregnancy. The chain uses TRBV5-6 and TRBJ2-6; TRBD1 fits 9 bases in the junction. The receptor was derived from a female donor with multiple sclerosis, enrolled in a pregnancy study. The nucleotides read TGTGCCAGCACTAGGCTAACCGGGACAGGGCCTGGTGGGGCCAACGTCCTGACTTTC. This is translated as CASTRLTGTGPGGANVLTF.